This TCR beta chain was captured in a study of neurological immune-mediated disorders. Trimming cost V 8 bases and J 2 bases, with 16 bases left between them. There are 14 residues in the CDR3. CDR1 is LNHNV, CDR2 YYDKDF, per germline (reference sequence). Each CDR3 protein is one row after TCRdb ran MiXCR on the 5' RACE reads. The sample records about 50,000 distinct CDR3 sequences, around 3.4% being singletons. This clonotype was detected ten times or more. The sample comprised PBMCs. The J gene is TRBJ2-7, the V gene TRBV15; D is ambiguous. The TCR comes from a man aged 40-50 years with multiple sclerosis. The CDR3 region is CATRSLDRAYEQYF. CDR3 DNA: TGTGCCACCCGCTCGCTGGATCGGGCCTACGAGCAGTACTTC.